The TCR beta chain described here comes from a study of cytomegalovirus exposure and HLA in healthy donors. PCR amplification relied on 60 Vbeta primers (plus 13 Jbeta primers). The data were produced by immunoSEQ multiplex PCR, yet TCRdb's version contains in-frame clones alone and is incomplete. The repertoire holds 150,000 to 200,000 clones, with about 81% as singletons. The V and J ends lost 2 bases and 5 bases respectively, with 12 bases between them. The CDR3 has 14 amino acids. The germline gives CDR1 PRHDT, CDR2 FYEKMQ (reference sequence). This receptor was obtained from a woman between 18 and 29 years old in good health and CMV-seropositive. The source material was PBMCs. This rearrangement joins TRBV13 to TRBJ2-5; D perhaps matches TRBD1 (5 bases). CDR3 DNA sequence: TGTGCCAGCAGCTTAACTGGGGCAGGGGAGACCCAGTACTTC. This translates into CASSLTGAGETQYF.